The clone carrying this T cell receptor (beta chain) was seen ten or more times. Its antigen remains unidentified. This specimen belongs to a study of blood T cells in healthy people across ages. Study outcomes and limitations: Across the age range, TCR beta diversity per million T cells fell in a roughly linear way.

Trimming shortened V by 4 bases and J by 5 bases, and 12 bases separated the two germline ends. This CDR3 region has 13 residues. In germline, CDR1 is SGHDT, CDR2 YYEEEE. Combining a sample-barcoded 5' primer with a J-beta primer mix, a second PCR ran for about 7 to 11 cycles. MiXCR, run by TCRdb on the 5' RACE reads, gives a single entry per CDR3 protein. Here the sample spans around 850,000 distinct CDR3 sequences, approximately 35% being singletons. This clonotype originated in a man younger than 35 in good health. The chain has TRBV5-6 and TRBJ2-5, with D perhaps TRBD1 (6 bases). The sequencing input was blood. This CDR3 is CASSNSGVETQYF. CDR3 sequence (DNA): TGTGCCAGCAGCAACTCAGGGGTCGAGACCCAGTACTTC.